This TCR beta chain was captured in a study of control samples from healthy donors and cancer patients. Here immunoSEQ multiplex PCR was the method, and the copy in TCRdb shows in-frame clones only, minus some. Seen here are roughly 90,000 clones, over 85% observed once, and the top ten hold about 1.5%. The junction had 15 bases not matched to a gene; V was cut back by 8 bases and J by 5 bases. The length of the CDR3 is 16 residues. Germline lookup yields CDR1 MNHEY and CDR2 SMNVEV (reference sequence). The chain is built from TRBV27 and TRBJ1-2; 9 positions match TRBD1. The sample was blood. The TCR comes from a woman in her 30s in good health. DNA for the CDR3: TGTGCCAGCGGCAACCTCGGGACAGGGAGAAGGTATGGCTACACCTTC. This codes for CASGNLGTGRRYGYTF.